This paragraph covers one TCR beta chain sequence. Compared with germline, one end of the junction differs, possibly owing to a read error. Time point described: technical triplicate 2. From germline, CDR1 is SGHAT and CDR2 FQNNGV. This CDR3 has 13 residues. The sample comes from a study of neurological immune-mediated disorders. TCRdb reprocessed the 5' RACE reads with MiXCR, giving one entry per CDR3 protein. Here the sample spans approximately 28,000 distinct CDR3 sequences, 13% being singletons. This TCR was recovered from a female donor with HTLV-1-associated myelopathy (HAM/TSP). The chain links TRBV11-2 to TRBJ2-3; D is unresolved. Sequenced input: CD4+ T cells from blood. The DNA of the CDR3 is TGTGCCATCAGCTTTAAGACCAGTTATACGCAGTATTTT. Its translation: CAISFKTSYTQYF. Supplemented by reference TRBV11-2 and TRBJ2-3, the full variable domain reads EAGVAQSPRYKIIEKRQSVAFWCNPISGHATLYWYQQILGQGPKLLIQFQNNGVVDDSQLPKDRFSAERLKGVDSTLKIQPAKLEDSAVYLCAISFKTSYTQYFGPGTRLTVL.